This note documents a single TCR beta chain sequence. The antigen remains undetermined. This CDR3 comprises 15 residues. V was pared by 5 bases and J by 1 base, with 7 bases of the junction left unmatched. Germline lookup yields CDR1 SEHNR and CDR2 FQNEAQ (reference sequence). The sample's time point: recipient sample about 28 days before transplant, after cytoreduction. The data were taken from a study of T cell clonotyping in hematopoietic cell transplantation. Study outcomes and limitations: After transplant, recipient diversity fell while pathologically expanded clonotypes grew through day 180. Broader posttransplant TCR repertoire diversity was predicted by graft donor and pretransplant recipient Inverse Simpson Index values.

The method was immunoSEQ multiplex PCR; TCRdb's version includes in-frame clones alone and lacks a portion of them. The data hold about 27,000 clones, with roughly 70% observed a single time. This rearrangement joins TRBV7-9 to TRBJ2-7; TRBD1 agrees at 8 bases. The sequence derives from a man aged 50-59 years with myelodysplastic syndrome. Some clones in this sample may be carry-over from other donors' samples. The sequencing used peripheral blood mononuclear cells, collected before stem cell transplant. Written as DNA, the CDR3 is TGTGCCAGCAGCCCGACAGGGGTAGCTTCCTACGAGCAGTACTTC. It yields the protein CASSPTGVASYEQYF.